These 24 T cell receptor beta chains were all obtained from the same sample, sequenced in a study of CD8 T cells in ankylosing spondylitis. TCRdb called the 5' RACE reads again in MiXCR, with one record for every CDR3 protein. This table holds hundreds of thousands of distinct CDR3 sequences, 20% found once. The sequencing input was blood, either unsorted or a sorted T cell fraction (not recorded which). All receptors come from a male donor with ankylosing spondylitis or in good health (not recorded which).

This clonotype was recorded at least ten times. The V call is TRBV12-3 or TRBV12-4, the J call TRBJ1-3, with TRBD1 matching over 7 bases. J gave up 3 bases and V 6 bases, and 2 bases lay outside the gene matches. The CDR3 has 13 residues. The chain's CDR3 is CASRGQYGNTIYF. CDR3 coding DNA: TGTGCCAGCAGGGGACAGTATGGAAACACCATATATTTT.

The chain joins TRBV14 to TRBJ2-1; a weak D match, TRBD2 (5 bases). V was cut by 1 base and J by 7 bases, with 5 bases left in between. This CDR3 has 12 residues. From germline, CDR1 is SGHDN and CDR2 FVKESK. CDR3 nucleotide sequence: TGTGCCAGCAGCCAAGCGGGAAATGAGCAGTTCTTC. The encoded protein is CASSQAGNEQFF.

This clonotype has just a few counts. CDR3 in DNA: TGTGCCAGCAGGGAGCCCCCAGGGGTGACAGGGGGAGGTAGCGGGAGATTCCACGAGCAGTACGTC. It is translated as CASREPPGVTGGGSGRFHEQYV. The rearrangement joins TRBV6-1 to TRBJ2-7; D assignment may be TRBD1 or TRBD2 (9 bases each). The CDR3 has 22 residues. Germline V gives CDR1 MNHNS, CDR2 SASEGT. Trimming left V 6 bases short and J 5 bases short, with 41 bases between.

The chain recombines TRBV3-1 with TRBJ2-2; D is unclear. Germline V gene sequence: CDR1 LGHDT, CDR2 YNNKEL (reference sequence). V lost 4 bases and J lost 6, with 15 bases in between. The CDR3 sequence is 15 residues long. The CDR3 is CASSLHDPPSGELFF. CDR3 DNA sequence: TGTGCCAGCAGCCTTCACGATCCGCCTTCCGGGGAGCTGTTTTTT.

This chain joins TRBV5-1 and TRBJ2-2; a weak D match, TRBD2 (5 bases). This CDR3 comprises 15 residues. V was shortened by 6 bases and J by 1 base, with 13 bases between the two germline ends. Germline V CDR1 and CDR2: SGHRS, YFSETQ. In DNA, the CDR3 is TGCGCCAGCACTCGGGAAGCAGTGAACACCGGGGAGCTGTTTTTT. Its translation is CASTREAVNTGELFF.

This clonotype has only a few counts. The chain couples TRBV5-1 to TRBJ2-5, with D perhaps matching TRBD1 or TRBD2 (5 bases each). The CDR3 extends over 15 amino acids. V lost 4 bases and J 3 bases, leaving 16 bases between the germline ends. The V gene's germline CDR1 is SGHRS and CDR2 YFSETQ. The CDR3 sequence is CASSALMGVEETQYF. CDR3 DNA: TGCGCCAGCAGCGCCCTTATGGGGGTGGAAGAGACCCAGTACTTC.

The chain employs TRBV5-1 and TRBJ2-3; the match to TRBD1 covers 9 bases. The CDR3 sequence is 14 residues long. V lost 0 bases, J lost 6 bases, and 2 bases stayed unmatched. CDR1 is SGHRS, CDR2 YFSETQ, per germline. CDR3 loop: CASSLDRGPDTQYF. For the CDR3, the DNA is TGCGCCAGCAGCTTGGACAGGGGGCCGGATACGCAGTATTTT.

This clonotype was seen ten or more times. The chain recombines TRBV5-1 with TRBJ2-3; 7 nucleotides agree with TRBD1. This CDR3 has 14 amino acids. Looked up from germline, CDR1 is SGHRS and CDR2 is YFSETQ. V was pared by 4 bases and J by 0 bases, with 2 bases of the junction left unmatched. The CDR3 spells CASSRDSSTDTQYF. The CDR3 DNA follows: TGCGCCAGCAGCCGGGACAGTAGCACAGATACGCAGTATTTT.

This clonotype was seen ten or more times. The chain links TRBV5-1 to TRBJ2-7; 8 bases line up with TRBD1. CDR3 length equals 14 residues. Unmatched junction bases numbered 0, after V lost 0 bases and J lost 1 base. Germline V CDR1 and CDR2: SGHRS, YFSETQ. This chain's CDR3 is CASSLDRGSYEQYV. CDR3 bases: TGCGCCAGCAGCTTGGACAGGGGGTCCTACGAGCAGTACGTC.

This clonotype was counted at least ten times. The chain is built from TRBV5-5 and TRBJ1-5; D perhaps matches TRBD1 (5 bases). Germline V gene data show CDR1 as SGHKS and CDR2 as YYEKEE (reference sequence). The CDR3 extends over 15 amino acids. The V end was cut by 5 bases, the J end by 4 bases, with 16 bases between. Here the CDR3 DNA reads TGTGCCAGCAGGTGGGACGGCGCCTCTAATCAGCCCCAGCATTTT. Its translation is CASRWDGASNQPQHF.

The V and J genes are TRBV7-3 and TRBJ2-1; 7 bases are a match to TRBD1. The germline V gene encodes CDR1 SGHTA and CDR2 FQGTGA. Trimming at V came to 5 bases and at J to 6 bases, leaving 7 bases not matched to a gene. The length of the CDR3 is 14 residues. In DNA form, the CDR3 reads TGTGCCAGCAGCCTGACAGGGAACTTCAATGAGCAGTTCTTC. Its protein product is CASSLTGNFNEQFF.

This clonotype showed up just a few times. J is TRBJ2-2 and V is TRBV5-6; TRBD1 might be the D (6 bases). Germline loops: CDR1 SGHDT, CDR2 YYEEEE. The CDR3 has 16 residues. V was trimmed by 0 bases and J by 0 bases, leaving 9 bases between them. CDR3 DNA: TGTGCCAGCAGCTTGGCGGGACAATCGAACACCGGGGAGCTGTTTTTT. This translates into CASSLAGQSNTGELFF.

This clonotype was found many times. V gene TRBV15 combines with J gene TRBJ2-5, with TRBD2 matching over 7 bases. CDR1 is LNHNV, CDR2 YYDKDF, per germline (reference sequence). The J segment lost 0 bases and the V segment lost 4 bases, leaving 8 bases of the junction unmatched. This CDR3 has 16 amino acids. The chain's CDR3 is CATSTPGLPDQETQYF. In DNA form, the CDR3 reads TGTGCCACCAGCACTCCGGGACTACCGGACCAAGAGACCCAGTACTTC. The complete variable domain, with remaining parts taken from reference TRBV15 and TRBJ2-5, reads DAMVIQNPRYQVTQFGKPVTLSCSQTLNHNVMYWYQQKSSQAPKLLFHYYDKDFNNEADTPDNFQSRRPNTSFCFLDIRSPGLGDTAMYLCATSTPGLPDQETQYFGPGTRLLVL.

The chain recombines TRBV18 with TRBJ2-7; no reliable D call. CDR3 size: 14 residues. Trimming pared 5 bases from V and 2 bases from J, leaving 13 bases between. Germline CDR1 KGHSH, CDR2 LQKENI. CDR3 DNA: TGTGCCAGCTCAGGTGGGTCGGGCCCCTACGAGCAGTACGTC. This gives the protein CASSGGSGPYEQYV.

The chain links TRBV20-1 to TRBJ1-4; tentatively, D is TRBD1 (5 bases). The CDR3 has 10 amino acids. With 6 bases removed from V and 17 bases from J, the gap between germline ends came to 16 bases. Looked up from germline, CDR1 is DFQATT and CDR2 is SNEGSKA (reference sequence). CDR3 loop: CSARNRGGFF. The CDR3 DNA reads TGCAGTGCAAGGAATCGGGGCGGTTTTTTT.

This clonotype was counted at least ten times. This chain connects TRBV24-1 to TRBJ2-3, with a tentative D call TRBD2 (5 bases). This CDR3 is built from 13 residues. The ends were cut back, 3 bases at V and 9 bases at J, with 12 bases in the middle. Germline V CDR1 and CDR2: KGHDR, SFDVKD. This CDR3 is CATSDPAGGTQYF. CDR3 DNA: TGTGCCACCAGTGATCCCGCCGGCGGGACGCAGTATTTT.

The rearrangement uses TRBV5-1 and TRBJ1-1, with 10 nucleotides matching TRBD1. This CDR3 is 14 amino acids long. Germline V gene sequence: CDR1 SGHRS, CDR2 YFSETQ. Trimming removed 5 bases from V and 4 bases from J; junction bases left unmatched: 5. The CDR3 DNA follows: TGCGCCAGCAGTACAGGACAGGGGGGCACTGAAGCTTTCTTT. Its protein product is CASSTGQGGTEAFF. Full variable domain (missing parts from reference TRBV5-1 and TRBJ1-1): KAGVTQTPRYLIKTRGQQVTLSCSPISGHRSVSWYQQTPGQGLQFLFEYFSETQRNKGNFPGRFSGRQFSNSRSEMNVSTLELGDSALYLCASSTGQGGTEAFFGQGTRLTVV.

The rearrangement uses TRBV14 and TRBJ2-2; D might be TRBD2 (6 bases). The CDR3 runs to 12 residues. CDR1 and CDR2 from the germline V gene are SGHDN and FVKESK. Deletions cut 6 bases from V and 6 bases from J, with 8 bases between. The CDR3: CASRGGPGELFF. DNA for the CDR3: TGTGCCAGCAGGGGAGGCCCCGGGGAGCTGTTTTTT.

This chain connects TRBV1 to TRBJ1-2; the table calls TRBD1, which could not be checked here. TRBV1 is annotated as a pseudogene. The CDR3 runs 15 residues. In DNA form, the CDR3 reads TGCAGTGCAGCAGGCTGGGACAGCCTTAACTATGGCTACACCTTC. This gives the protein CSAAGWDSLNYGYTF.

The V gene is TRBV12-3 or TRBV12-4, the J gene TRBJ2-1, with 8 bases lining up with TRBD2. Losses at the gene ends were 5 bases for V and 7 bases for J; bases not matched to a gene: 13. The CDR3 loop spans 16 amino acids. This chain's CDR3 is CASSALREGRRNEQFF. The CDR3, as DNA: TGTGCCAGCAGTGCCCTCCGGGAGGGCCGGCGGAATGAGCAGTTCTTC.

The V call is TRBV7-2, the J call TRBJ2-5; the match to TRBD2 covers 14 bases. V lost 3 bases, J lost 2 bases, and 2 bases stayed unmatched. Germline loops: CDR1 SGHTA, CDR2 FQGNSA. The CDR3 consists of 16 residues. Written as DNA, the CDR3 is TGTGCCAGCAGCTTCAGACTAGCGGGGGGGCAAGAGACCCAGTACTTC. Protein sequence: CASSFRLAGGQETQYF.

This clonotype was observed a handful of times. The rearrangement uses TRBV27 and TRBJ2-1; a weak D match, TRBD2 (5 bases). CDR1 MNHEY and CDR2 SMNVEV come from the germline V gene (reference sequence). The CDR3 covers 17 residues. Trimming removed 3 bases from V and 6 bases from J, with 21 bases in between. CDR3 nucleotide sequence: TGTGCCAGCAGTTTGGTCCCTATGCGGGCAGGAAGCAATGAGCAGTTCTTC. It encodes CASSLVPMRAGSNEQFF.

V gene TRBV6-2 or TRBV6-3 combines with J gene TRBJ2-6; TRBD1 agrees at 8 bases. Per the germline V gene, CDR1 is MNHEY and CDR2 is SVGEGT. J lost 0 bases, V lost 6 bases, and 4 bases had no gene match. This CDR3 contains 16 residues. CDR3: CASSRDRLSGANVLTF. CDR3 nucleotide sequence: TGTGCCAGCAGCCGGGACAGGCTCTCTGGGGCCAACGTCCTGACTTTC.

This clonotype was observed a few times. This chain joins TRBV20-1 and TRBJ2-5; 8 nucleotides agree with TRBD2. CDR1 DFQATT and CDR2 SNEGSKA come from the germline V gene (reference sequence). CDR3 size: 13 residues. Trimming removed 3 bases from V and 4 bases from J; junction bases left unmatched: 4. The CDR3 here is CSASRLAGETQYF. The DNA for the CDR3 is TGCAGTGCTAGTCGGCTAGCGGGAGAGACCCAGTACTTC.